This T cell receptor (beta chain) is from a study of CD8 T cells in ankylosing spondylitis. Study-wide points: The study identified a TCR beta motif of under ten highly homologous variants that appeared characteristic of ankylosing spondylitis blood.

This clonotype was seen a few times. Its antigen is not known. TCRdb itself ran the 5' RACE reads through MiXCR, one entry per CDR3 protein. The table lists under 850,000 distinct CDR3 sequences, roughly 19% of them singletons, with 19% in the top ten. The germline CDR1 and CDR2 sequences are SGHTA and FQGNSA. Trimming removed 5 bases at V and 2 bases at J, with 15 bases between. CDR3 length equals 16 residues. The sequence derives from a male donor with ankylosing spondylitis. This chain joins TRBV7-2 and TRBJ2-2; D is possibly TRBD2 (6 bases). Source material: blood, either unsorted or a sorted T cell fraction (not recorded which). The CDR3 nucleotides read TGTGCCAGCAGCATCCTCGGGACTCCTAACACCGGGGAGCTGTTTTTT. Translated: CASSILGTPNTGELFF.